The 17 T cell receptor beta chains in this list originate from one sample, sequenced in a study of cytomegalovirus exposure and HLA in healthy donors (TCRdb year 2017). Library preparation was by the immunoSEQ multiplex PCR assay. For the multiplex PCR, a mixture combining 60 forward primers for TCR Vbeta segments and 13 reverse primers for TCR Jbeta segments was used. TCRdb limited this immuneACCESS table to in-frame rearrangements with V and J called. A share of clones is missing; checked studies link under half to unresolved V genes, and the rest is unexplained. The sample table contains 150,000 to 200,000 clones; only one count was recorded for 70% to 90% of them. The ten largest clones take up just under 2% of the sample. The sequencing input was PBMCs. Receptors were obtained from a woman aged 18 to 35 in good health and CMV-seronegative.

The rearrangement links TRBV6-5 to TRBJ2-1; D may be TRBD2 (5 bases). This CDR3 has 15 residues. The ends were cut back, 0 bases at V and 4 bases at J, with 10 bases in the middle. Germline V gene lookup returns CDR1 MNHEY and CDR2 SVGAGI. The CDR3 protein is CASSYSRAAYNEQFF. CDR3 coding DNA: TGTGCCAGCAGTTACTCGAGGGCGGCGTACAATGAGCAGTTCTTC.

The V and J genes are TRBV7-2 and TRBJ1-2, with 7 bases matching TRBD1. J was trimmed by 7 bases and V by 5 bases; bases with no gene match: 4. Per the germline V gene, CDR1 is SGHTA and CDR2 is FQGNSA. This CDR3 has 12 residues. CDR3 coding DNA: TGTGCCAGCAGCCACAGACAGGGTGGCTACACCTTC. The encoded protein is CASSHRQGGYTF.

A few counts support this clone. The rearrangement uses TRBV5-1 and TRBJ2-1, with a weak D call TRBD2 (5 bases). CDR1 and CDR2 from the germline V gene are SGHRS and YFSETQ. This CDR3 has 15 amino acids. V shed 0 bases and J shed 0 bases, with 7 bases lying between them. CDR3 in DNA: TGCGCCAGCAGCTTGGTCGCGGGCTCCTACAATGAGCAGTTCTTC. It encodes CASSLVAGSYNEQFF.

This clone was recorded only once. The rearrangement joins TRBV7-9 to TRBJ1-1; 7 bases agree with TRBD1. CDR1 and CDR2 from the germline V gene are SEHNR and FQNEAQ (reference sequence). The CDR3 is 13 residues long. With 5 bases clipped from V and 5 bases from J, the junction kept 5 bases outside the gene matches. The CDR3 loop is CASSQGGATEAFF. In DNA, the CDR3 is TGTGCCAGCAGCCAGGGGGGCGCGACTGAAGCTTTCTTT. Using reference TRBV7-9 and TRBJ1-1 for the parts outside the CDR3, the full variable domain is DTGVSQNPRHKITKRGQNVTFRCDPISEHNRLYWYRQTLGQGPEFLTYFQNEAQLEKSRLLSDRFSAERPKGSFSTLEIQRTEQGDSAMYLCASSQGGATEAFFGQGTRLTVV.

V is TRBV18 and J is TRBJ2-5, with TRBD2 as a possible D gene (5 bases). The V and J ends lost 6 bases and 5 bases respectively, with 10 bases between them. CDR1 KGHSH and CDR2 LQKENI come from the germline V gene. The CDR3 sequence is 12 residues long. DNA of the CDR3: TGTGCCAGCTCCGGACTTCTCGAGACCCAGTACTTC. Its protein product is CASSGLLETQYF.

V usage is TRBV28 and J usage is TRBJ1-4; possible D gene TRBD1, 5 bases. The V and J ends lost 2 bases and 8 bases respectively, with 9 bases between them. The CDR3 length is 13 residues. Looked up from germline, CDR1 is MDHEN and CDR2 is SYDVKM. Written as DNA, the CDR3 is TGTGCCAGCAGTTTAGGGGGAGGGGAAAAACTGTTTTTT. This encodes CASSLGGGEKLFF.

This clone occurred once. The CDR3 here is CASRMRARLSYNEQFF. The CDR3 region has the DNA TGTGCCAGCAGAATGCGCGCTAGACTATCCTACAATGAGCAGTTCTTC. This chain links TRBV2 with TRBJ2-1, with D possibly TRBD2 on 5 matching bases. CDR3 length equals 16 residues. The V end lost 6 bases, the J end lost 1 base, and 16 bases lay between the germline ends. Germline CDR1 SNHLY, CDR2 FYNNEI.

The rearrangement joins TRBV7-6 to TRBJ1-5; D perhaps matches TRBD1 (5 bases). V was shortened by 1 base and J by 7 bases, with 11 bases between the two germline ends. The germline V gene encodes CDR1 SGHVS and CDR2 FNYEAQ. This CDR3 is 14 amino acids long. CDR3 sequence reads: CASSLEAGVQPQHF. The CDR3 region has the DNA TGTGCCAGCAGCTTAGAGGCGGGGGTACAGCCCCAGCATTTT.

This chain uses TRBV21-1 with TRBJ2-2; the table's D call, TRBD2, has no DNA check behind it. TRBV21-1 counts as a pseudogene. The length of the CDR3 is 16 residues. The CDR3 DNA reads TGTGCCAGCAGCAGGGGGCTAGCGGGAGTTTCCGGGGAGCTGTTTTTT. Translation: CASSRGLAGVSGELFF.

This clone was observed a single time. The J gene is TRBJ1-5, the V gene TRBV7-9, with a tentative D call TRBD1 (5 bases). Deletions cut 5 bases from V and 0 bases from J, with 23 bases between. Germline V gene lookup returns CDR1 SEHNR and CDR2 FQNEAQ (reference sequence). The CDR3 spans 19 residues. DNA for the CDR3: TGTGCCAGCAGCCTTTTAGGTCAGGGAACGTACGATAGCAATCAGCCCCAGCATTTT. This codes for CASSLLGQGTYDSNQPQHF.

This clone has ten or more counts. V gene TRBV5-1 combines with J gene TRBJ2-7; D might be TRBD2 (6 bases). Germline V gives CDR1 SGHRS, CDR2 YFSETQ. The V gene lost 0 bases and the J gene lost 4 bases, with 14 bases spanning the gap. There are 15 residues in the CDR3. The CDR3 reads CASSLDPGTPYEQYF. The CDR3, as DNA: TGCGCCAGCAGCTTGGACCCCGGGACTCCTTACGAGCAGTACTTC.

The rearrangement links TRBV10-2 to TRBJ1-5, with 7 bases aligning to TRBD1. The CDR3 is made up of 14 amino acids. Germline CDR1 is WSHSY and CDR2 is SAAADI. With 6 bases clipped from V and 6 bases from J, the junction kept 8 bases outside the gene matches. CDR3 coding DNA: TGCGCCAGCAGGAGACAGGGACTAGGTCAGCCCCAGCATTTT. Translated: CASRRQGLGQPQHF.

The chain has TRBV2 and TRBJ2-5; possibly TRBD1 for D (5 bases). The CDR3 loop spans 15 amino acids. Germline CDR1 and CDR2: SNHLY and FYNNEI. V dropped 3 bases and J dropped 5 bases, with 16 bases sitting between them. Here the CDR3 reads CASSDINRLEETQYF. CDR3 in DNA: TGTGCCAGCAGTGACATTAACAGGTTAGAGGAGACCCAGTACTTC.

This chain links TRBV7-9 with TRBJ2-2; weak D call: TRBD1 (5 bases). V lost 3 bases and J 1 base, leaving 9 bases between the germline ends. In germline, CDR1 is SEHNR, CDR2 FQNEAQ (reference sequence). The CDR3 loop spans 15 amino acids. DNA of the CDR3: TGTGCCAGCAGCTTCGTACAGGAGAACACCGGGGAGCTGTTTTTT. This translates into CASSFVQENTGELFF.

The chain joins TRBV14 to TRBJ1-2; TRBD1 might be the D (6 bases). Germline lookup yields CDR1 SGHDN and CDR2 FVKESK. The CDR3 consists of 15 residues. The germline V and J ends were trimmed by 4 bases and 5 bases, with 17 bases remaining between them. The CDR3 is CASSPDSHFWYGYTF. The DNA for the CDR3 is TGTGCCAGCAGCCCGGACAGCCATTTTTGGTATGGCTACACCTTC.

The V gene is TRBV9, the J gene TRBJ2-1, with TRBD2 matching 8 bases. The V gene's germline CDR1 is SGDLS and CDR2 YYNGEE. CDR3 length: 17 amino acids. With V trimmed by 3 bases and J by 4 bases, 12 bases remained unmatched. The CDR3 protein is CASSASLGRGAYNEQFF. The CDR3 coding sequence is TGTGCCAGCAGCGCCTCCCTCGGGCGGGGGGCATACAATGAGCAGTTCTTC.

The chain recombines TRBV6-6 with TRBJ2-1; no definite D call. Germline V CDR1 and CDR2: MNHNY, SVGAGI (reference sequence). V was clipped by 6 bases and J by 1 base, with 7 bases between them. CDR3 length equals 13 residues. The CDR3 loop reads CASRRLSYNEQFF. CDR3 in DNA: TGTGCCAGCAGACGTCTATCCTACAATGAGCAGTTCTTC.